This TCR beta chain stems from a study of early T cells in non-severe SARS-CoV-2 infection. This clonotype was found many times. Germline lookup yields CDR1 SGHDT and CDR2 YYEEEE. The V end was cut by 4 bases, the J end by 6 bases, with 11 bases between. There are 13 residues in the CDR3. TCRdb called the 5' RACE reads again in MiXCR, with one record for every CDR3 protein. The sample has about 17,000 distinct CDR3 sequences; about 5% are singletons. The clonotype was recovered from an adult who was a healthcare worker with PCR-confirmed SARS-CoV-2 infection or an uninfected control (not recorded which). The chain couples TRBV5-6 to TRBJ1-5, with D hard to call. The sequencing here drew on whole blood, taken at baseline. The DNA for the CDR3 is TGTGCCAGCAGCCAAGGGCTGGGTCAGCCCCAGCATTTT. It specifies CASSQGLGQPQHF. The full variable domain, rest sourced from reference TRBV5-6 and TRBJ1-5, is DAGVTQSPTHLIKTRGQQVTLRCSPKSGHDTVSWYQQALGQGPQFIFQYYEEEERQRGNFPDRFSGHQFPNYSSELNVNALLLGDSALYLCASSQGLGQPQHFGDGTRLSIL.